Listed below are T cell receptor beta chains from one sample, sequenced in a study of CD8+ T cells in alopecia areata. Clones were read by immunoSEQ multiplex PCR, and TCRdb kept only the in-frame ones, dropping some. This table has around 82,000 clones, roughly 51% appearing once. Specimen: NKG2D-high CD8+ T cells sorted from blood. The receptors originated from a human donor with alopecia areata. Each CDR3 is given with its conserved first and last residue. D genes are given only for firm matches. Clone size, where shown, is once, few, many, or a class for clones that have expanded.

16	TRBD1	TRBV29-1	TRBJ2-7	few	CSDLPCDRVCPYEQYF	TGCAGCGACCTACCTTGCGACAGGGTCTGCCCCTACGAGCAGTACTTC
14	.	TRBV27	TRBJ2-7	.	CASSLHRVGYEQYF	TGTGCCAGCAGTTTACACAGGGTCGGCTACGAGCAGTACTTC
17	TRBD1	TRBV29-1	TRBJ2-5	few	CSAARVGTGPYQETQYF	TGCAGCGCTGCGAGGGTTGGGACAGGGCCCTACCAAGAGACCCAGTACTTC
14	.	TRBV29-1	TRBJ1-1	.	CSVEPPQGSTEAFF	TGCAGCGTTGAACCACCACAGGGAAGCACTGAAGCTTTCTTT
11	.	TRBV25-1	TRBJ2-4	.	CASSVGPEEYF	TGTGCCAGCAGTGTGGGGCCGGAGGAGTACTTC
13	TRBD2	TRBV29-1	TRBJ2-7	.	CSVSGRTEGEQYF	TGCAGCGTTAGCGGGAGAACAGAGGGGGAGCAGTACTTC
16	TRBD1	TRBV7-6	TRBJ2-7	once	CASRPITGGPSYEQYF	TGTGCCAGCAGGCCTATTACAGGGGGGCCCTCCTACGAGCAGTACTTC
13	.	TRBV7-9	TRBJ1-4	.	CASSFGANEKLFF	TGTGCCAGCAGCTTTGGGGCTAATGAAAAACTGTTTTTT
14	.	TRBV5-6	TRBJ1-4	.	CASSGGMGNEKLFF	TGTGCCAGCAGCGGTGGGATGGGGAATGAAAAACTATTTTTT
14	.	TRBV13	TRBJ1-1	.	CASSVRTENTEAFF	TGTGCCAGCAGCGTAAGGACGGAGAACACTGAAGCTTTCTTT
12	.	TRBV30	TRBJ2-4	.	CASSGDKNIQYF	TGTGCCTCTTCTGGGGACAAAAACATTCAGTACTTC
15	.	TRBV14	TRBJ2-1	.	CASSRRGRSYNEQFF	TGTGCCAGCAGCAGGCGAGGCCGGTCCTACAATGAGCAGTTCTTC
14	.	TRBV9	TRBJ2-7	.	CASSVAAGTYEQYF	TGTGCCAGCAGCGTAGCTGCGGGGACCTACGAGCAGTACTTC
15	.	TRBV4-1	TRBJ2-5	.	CASSQAIADQETQYF	TGCGCCAGCAGCCAAGCCATAGCGGACCAAGAGACCCAGTACTTC